Given below is one T cell receptor beta chain in context. The sample originates from a study of cytomegalovirus exposure and HLA in healthy donors. Overall study context: Genotyping of roughly 400 donors showed that about 83% belonged to the Caucasian-associated ancestry cluster.

CDR1 is LNHDA, CDR2 SQIVND, per germline (reference sequence). The CDR3 loop spans 17 amino acids. V was shortened by 6 bases and J by 7 bases, with 24 bases between the two germline ends. Vbeta (60) and Jbeta (13) primers were used in the PCR. The assay was immunoSEQ multiplex PCR, and TCRdb's table has in-frame clones only and misses some. The profile covers about 120,000 clones, with around three quarters appearing a single time and 3.3% taken by the ten largest. Specimen: PBMCs. The chain is built from TRBV19 and TRBJ2-2; D gene unclear. The TCR sequence derives from a woman aged 25 to 39 in good health and CMV-seropositive. This chain's CDR3 is CASRPVGAQDLGGELFF. CDR3 nucleotide sequence: TGTGCCAGTAGACCCGTTGGAGCCCAAGACCTGGGCGGGGAGCTGTTTTTT.